This TCR beta chain was retrieved from a study of blood T cell repertoires in COVID-19. Whole-study context: From T cells, B-cell-depleted T cells, or PBMCs came the material, which was cDNA or gDNA.

The CDR3 is 16 residues long. Germline CDR1 and CDR2: KGHSH and LQKENI. Unmatched junction bases numbered 3, after V lost 2 bases and J lost 2 bases. As originally analysed: Researchers report that nucleated cell counts were estimated from reference gene primer amplification. The protocol was immunoSEQ multiplex PCR, while the TCRdb copy is restricted to in-frame clones and leaves out a portion. That table supplies the V and J calls and clone size; D and trimming were determined from the DNA. The sample holds over 150,000 clones; roughly 78% are singletons and the top ten take around 1.7%. The sample holds a few counts of this clone.

The chain is built from TRBV18 and TRBJ2-3, with 11 nucleotides matching TRBD2. The specimen sequenced was peripheral blood. This receptor was identified in a man older than 75 with acute or convalescent COVID-19. The CDR3 DNA follows: TGTGCCAGCTCACCAGGGACTAGCGGTTACACAGATACGCAGTATTTT. This encodes CASSPGTSGYTDTQYF.